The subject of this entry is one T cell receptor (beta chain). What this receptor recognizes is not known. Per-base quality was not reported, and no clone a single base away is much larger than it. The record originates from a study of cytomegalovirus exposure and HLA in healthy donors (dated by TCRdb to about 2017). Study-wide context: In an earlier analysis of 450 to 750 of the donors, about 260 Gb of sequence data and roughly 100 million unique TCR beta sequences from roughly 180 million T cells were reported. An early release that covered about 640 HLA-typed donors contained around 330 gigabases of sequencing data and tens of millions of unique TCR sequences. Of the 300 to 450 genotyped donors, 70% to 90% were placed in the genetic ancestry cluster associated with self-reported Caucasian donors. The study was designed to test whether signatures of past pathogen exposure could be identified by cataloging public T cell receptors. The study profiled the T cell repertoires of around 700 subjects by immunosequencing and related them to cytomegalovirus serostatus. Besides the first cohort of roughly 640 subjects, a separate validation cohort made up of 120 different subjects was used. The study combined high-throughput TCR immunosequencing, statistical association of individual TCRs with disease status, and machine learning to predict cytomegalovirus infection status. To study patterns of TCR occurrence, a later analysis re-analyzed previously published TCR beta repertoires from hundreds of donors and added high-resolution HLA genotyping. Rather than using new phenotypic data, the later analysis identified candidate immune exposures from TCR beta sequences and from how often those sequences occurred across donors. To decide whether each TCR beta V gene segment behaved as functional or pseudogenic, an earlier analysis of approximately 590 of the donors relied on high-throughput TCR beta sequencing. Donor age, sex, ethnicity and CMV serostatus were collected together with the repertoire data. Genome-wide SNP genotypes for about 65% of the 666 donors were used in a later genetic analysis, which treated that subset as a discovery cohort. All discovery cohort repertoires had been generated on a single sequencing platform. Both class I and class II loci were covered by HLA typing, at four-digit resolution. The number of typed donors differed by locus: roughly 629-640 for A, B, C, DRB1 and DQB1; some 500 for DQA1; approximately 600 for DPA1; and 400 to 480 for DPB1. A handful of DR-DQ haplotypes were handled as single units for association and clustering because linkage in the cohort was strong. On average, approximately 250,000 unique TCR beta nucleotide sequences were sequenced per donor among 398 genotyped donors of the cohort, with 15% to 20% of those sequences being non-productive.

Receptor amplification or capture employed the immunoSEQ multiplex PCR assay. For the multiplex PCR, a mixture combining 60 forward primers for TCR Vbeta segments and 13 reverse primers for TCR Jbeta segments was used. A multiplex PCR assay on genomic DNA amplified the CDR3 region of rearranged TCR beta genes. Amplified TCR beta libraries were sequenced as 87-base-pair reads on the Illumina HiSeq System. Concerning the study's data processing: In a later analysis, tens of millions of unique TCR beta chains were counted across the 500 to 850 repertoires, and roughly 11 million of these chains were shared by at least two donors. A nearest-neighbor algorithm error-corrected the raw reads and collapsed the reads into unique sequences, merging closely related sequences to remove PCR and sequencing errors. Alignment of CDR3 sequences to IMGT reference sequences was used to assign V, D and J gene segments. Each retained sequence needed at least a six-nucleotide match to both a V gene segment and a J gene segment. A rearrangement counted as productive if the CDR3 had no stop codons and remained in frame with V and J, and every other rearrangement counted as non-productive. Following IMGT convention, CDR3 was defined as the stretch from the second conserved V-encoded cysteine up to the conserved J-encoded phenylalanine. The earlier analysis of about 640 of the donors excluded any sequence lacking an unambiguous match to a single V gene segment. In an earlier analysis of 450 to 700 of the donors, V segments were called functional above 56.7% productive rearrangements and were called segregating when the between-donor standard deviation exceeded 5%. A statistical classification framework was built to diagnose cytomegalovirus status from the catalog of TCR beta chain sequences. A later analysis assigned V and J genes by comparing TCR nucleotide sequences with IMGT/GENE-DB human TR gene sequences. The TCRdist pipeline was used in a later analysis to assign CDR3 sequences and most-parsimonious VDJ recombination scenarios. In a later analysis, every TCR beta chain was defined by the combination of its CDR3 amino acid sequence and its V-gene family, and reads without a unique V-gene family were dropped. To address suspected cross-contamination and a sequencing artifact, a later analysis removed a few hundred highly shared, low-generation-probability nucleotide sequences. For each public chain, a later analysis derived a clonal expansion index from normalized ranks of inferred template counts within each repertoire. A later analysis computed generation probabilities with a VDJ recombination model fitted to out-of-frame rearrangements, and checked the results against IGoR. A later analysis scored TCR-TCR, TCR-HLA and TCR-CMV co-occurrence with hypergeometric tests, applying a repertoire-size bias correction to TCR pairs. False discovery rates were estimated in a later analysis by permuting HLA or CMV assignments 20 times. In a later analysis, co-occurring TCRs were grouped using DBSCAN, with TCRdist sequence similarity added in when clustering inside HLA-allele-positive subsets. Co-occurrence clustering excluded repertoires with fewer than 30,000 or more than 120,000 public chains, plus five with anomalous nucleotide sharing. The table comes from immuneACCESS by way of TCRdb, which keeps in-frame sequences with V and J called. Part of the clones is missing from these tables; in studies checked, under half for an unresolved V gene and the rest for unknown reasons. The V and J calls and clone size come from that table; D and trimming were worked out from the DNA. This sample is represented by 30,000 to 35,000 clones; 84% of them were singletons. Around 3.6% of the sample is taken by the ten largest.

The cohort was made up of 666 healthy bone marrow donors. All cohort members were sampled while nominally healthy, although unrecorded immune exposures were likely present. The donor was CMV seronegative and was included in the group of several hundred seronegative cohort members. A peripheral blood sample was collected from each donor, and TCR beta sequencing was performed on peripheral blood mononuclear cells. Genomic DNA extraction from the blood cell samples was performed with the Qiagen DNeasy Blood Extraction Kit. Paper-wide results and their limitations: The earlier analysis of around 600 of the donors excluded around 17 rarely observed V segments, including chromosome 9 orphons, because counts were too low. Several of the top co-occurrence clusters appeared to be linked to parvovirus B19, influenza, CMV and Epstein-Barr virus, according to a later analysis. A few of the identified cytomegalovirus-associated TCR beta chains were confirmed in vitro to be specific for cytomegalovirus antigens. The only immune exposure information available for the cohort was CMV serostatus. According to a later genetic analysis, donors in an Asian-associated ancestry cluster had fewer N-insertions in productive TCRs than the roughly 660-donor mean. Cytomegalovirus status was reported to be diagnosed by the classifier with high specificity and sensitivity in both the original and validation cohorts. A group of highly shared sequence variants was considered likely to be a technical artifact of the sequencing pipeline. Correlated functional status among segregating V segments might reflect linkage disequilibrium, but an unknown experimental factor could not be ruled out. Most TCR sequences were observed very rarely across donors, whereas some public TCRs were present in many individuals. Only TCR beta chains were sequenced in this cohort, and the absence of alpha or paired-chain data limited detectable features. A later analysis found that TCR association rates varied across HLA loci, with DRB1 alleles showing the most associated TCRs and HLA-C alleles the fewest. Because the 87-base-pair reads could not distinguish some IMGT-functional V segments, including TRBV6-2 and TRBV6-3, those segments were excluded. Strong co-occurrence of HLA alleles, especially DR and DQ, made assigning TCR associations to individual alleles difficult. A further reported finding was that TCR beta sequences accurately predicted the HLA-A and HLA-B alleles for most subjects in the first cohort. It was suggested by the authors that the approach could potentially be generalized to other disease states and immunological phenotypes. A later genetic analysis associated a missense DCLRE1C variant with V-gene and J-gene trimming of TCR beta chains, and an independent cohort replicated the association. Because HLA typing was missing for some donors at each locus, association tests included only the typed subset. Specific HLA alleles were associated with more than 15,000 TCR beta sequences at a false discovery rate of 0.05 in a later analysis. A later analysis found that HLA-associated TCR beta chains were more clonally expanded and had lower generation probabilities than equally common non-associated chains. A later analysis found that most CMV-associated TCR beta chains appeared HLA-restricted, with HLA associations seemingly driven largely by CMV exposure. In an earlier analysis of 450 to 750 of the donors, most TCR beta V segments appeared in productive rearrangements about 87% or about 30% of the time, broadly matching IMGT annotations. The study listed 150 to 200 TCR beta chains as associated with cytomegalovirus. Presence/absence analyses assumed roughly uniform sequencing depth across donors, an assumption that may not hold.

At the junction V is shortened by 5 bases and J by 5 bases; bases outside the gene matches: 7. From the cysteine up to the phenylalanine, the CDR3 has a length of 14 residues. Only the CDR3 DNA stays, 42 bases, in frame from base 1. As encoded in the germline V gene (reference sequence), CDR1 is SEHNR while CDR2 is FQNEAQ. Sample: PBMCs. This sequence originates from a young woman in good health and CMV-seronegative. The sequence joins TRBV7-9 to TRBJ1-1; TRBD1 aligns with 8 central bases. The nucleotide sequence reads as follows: TGTGCCAGCAGCCCAGGACAGGGTTGGACTGAAGCTTTCTTT. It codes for CASSPGQGWTEAFF.